The clone carrying this T cell receptor (beta chain) was observed a few times. Its antigen is not known. Looked up from germline, CDR1 is SGHKS and CDR2 is YYEKEE (reference sequence). This CDR3 contains 15 residues. With V trimmed by 1 base and J by 2 bases, 6 bases remained unmatched. These data belong to a study of T cells after yellow fever vaccination. TCR cDNA was made by 5'RACE template switching, adding a universal primer site and UMIs. TCRdb analysed the 5' RACE reads with MiXCR anew, one entry per CDR3 protein. The sample has 620,000 or so distinct CDR3 sequences, 9% to 15% seen once. General study points: Abundant clonotypes (contaminants from the bulk population) could be present in FACS-sorted repertoires.

This sequence was found in a man aged 25-45 years who received the YFV17D yellow fever vaccine. This sample comprised PBMCs, obtained on the day of the yellow fever booster vaccination. The chain recombines TRBV5-5 with TRBJ2-7; 7 bases agree with TRBD1. In DNA form, the CDR3 reads TGTGCCAGCAGCTTGTCTGGGACAGTCCCCTACGAGCAGTACTTC. Protein: CASSLSGTVPYEQYF.